This TCR beta chain was recovered during a study of shared clonotypes between healthy human individuals. Study-level findings and limits: Only blood was sampled; tissue repertoires likely differ. Sharing across four donors was highest in naive CD4 (roughly 5%) and lowest in memory CD8 (roughly 0.4%). Expectations were that clonotype sharing among donors would be affected by sequencing depth.

TCRdb keeps only in-frame clones here, not all; method: immunoSEQ multiplex PCR. The table records about 700,000 clones, under 80% of them present only once. CD4+ cell separation produced CD45RA+ naive and CD45RA-negative memory subsets. As concerns this clone: Its antigen is unknown.

The TCR comes from a woman in her thirties in good health. Sequenced material: memory CD4+ T cells sorted from blood. Sample subset: CD45RA-negative fraction.

This CDR3 reads CASSSLAGVETQYF. The CDR3 DNA reads TGTGCCAGCAGCTCCTTAGCGGGAGTAGAGACCCAGTACTTC. The chain carries TRBV6-6 and TRBJ2-5; TRBD2 aligns across 9 bases. CDR3 length: 14 amino acids. Trimming took 6 bases from V and 4 from J; bases not matched to a gene: 6. Germline CDR1 and CDR2: MNHNY and SVGAGI (reference sequence).